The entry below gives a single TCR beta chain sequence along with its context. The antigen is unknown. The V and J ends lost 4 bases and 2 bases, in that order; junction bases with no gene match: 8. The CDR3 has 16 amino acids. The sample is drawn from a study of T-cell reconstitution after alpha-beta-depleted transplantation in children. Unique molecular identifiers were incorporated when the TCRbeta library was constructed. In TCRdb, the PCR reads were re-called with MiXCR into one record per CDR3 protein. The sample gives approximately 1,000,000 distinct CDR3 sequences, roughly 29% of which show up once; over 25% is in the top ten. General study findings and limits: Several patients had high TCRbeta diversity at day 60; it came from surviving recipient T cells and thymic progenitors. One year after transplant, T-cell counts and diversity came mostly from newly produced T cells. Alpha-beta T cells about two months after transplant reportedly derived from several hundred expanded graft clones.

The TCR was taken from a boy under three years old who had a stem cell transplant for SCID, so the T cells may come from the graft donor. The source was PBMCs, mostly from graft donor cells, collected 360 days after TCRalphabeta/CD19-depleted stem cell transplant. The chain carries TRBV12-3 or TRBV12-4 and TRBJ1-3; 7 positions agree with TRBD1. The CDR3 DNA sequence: TGTGCCAGCAGTTCGAGACAGGGTTTAGCTGGAAACACCATATATTTT. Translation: CASSSRQGLAGNTIYF.